These 7 T cell receptor beta chains were sequenced from one sample in a study of blood T cell repertoires in COVID-19. Some clones are missing from TCRdb's copy, which holds only in-frame ones; the method was immunoSEQ multiplex PCR. The data show approximately 260,000 clones, around 82% seen once. Sequenced input: PBMCs or T cells enriched from blood (not recorded which). Receptor source: a man aged 50 to 60 who had recovered from COVID-19.

This chain uses TRBV5-1 with TRBJ2-2, with 12 bases identical to TRBD1. Germline V lookup: CDR1 SGHRS, CDR2 YFSETQ. This CDR3 comprises 17 residues. J was trimmed by 4 bases and V by 4 bases; bases with no gene match: 8. CDR3 DNA sequence: TGCGCCAGCAGCCCGGGACAGGGGGCGTTGGGCACCGGGGAGCTGTTTTTT. Its translation is CASSPGQGALGTGELFF.

This chain joins TRBV19 and TRBJ2-7, with D maybe TRBD1 (6 bases). The CDR3 has 14 residues. V lost 5 bases to trimming and J lost 0 bases, with 11 bases between them. The germline V gene encodes CDR1 LNHDA and CDR2 SQIVND (reference sequence). CDR3 loop: CASSPRGSSYEQYF. The CDR3 DNA is TGTGCCAGTAGTCCCAGGGGCAGCTCCTACGAGCAGTACTTC.

The rearrangement joins TRBV4-3 to TRBJ2-3, with TRBD2 as a possible D gene (6 bases). The length of the CDR3 is 13 residues. V was cut by 4 bases and J by 11 bases, with 16 bases left in between. Germline V gene lookup returns CDR1 LGHNA and CDR2 YSLEER. In DNA, the CDR3 is TGCGCCAGCAGCCCATCCTCCCTGGGGGGGCAGTATTTT. This gives the protein CASSPSSLGGQYF.

The sample holds one count of this clone. This chain connects TRBV28 to TRBJ1-5, with D uncertain. The CDR3 loop spans 13 amino acids. Germline V CDR1 and CDR2: MDHEN, SYDVKM. V was pared by 9 bases and J by 6 bases, with 15 bases between. The CDR3 DNA follows: TGTGCCAGTTGGGTGGGGAGGTTTCAGCCCCAGCATTTT. It codes for CASWVGRFQPQHF.

The V gene is TRBV7-9, the J gene TRBJ2-7, with 8 bases matching TRBD1. Per germline, CDR1 SEHNR and CDR2 FQNEAQ (reference sequence). V was pared by 5 bases and J by 5 bases, with 14 bases of the junction left unmatched. CDR3 length equals 16 residues. CDR3 residues: CASSPWEVAGGHEQYF. Written as DNA, the CDR3 is TGTGCCAGCAGCCCCTGGGAGGTTGCAGGGGGCCACGAGCAGTACTTC.

This rearrangement joins TRBV6-5 to TRBJ1-2; TRBD1 matches at 7 bases. Per the germline V gene, CDR1 is MNHEY and CDR2 is SVGAGI. V shed 5 bases and J 6 bases; nucleotides not matched to a gene: 6. The CDR3 loop spans 13 amino acids. The DNA for the CDR3 is TGTGCCAGCAGTCTAGGACAGGAAGATGGCTACACCTTC. Protein sequence: CASSLGQEDGYTF.

The genes are TRBV2 and TRBJ1-5; 11 positions agree with TRBD1. CDR3 size: 16 residues. Germline V gene lookup returns CDR1 SNHLY and CDR2 FYNNEI. Trimming cost V 7 bases and J 6 bases; bases outside gene matches: 11. This CDR3 is CASTKERTGGSQPQHF. The CDR3, as DNA: TGTGCCAGCACCAAAGAGAGGACAGGGGGCAGTCAGCCCCAGCATTTT.